This entry lists 32 T cell receptor beta chains sequenced from one sample in a study of T cell repertoires in cytomegalovirus infection. TCRdb called the reads again in MiXCR, with one record for every CDR3 protein. The sample lists more than 250,000 distinct CDR3 sequences; roughly an eighth were seen once. The source material was PBMCs. These receptors originate from a human donor in good health (CMV status not recorded). Some clones in this sample may be carry-over from other donors' samples.

The sample holds a few counts of this clonotype. The J gene is TRBJ2-2, the V gene TRBV12-5; D is possibly TRBD1 (6 bases). CDR1 LGHNT and CDR2 FRNRAP come from the germline V gene. V was trimmed by 5 bases and J by 3 bases, leaving 16 bases between them. The CDR3 is 16 residues long. The CDR3 coding sequence is TGTGCTAGTGGTCGGGACACGTTTGCCTACACCGGGGAGCTGTTTTTT. Translated, it gives CASGRDTFAYTGELFF.

To note about this clonotype: This may arise from a read error, as a much more abundant clone is one base away. This rearrangement joins TRBV19 to TRBJ2-3; D perhaps matches TRBD1 (5 bases). The germline V gene encodes CDR1 LNHDA and CDR2 SQIVND (reference sequence). The CDR3 has 13 amino acids. The V end was cut by 8 bases, the J end by 5 bases, with 14 bases between. CDR3 DNA sequence: TGTGCCAGTCACCCCCCAGGGATAGATACGCAGTATTTT. Translation gives CASHPPGIDTQYF. Complete variable domain (other parts from reference TRBV19 and TRBJ2-3): DGGITQSPKYLFRKEGQNVTLSCEQNLNHDAMYWYRQDPGQGLRLIYYSQIVNDFQKGDIAEGYSVSREKKESFPLTVTSAQKNPTAFYLCASHPPGIDTQYFGPGTRLTVL.

The chain recombines TRBV20-1 with TRBJ2-1, with TRBD2 matching over 9 bases. V gave up 0 bases and J gave up 7 bases; unmatched junction bases: 4. The length of the CDR3 is 14 residues. CDR1 DFQATT and CDR2 SNEGSKA come from the germline V gene (reference sequence). CDR3 sequence: CSARDGTSRNEQFF. In nucleotides, the CDR3 is TGCAGTGCTAGAGATGGGACTAGCAGGAATGAGCAGTTCTTC.

In its sample, this clonotype was seen a few times. The CDR3 reads CASSQELSSTSWYEQYF. CDR3 DNA sequence: TGCGCCAGCAGCCAAGAGCTTAGTTCTACGTCGTGGTACGAGCAGTACTTC. V is TRBV4-1 and J is TRBJ2-7; D call uncertain. Trimming pared 0 bases from V and 4 bases from J, leaving 19 bases between. The CDR3 is made up of 17 amino acids. Germline-derived CDR1 and CDR2 are MGHRA and YSYEKL.

Ten or more counts support this clonotype. V is TRBV10-1 and J is TRBJ1-1; D gene unclear. CDR3 length equals 14 residues. Germline values: CDR1 WNHNN, CDR2 SYGVQD (reference sequence). Trimming shortened V by 0 bases and J by 3 bases, and 8 bases separated the two germline ends. In DNA, the CDR3 is TGCGCCAGCAGTGAGTCGAGGTTGTACACTGAAGCTTTCTTT. It is translated as CASSESRLYTEAFF.

The V gene is TRBV6-2 or TRBV6-3, the J gene TRBJ2-7; D not certain. Germline CDR1 and CDR2: MNHEY and SVGEGT. This CDR3 comprises 14 residues. V gave up 6 bases and J gave up 2 bases, with 14 bases separating them. The CDR3: CASSIPPVAYEQYF. In nucleotides, the CDR3 is TGTGCCAGCAGCATCCCCCCTGTTGCCTACGAGCAGTACTTC.

This clonotype has just one count. A much larger clonotype is one base distant, so this may be a read error. V gene TRBV6-2 or TRBV6-3 combines with J gene TRBJ2-4; 7 bases align to TRBD2. Germline V CDR1 and CDR2: MNHEY, SVGEGT. CDR3 size: 14 residues. The DNA of the CDR3 is TGTGCCAGCAGCCCGGCGGGAGCCAAAAACACTCAGTACTTC. Protein product: CASSPAGAKNTQYF.

This clonotype was observed a handful of times. The rearrangement uses TRBV5-1 and TRBJ2-5; D possibly matches TRBD1 or TRBD2 (5 bases each). Looked up from germline, CDR1 is SGHRS and CDR2 is YFSETQ. The CDR3 loop spans 15 amino acids. Trimming stripped 3 bases from V and 2 bases from J, with 14 bases between. In DNA, the CDR3 is TGCGCCAGCAGCTCCAGACAGCCGGGGCAAGAGACCCAGTACTTC. Its translation: CASSSRQPGQETQYF.

This clonotype was seen at least ten times. This chain links TRBV7-9 with TRBJ2-1; D remains ambiguous. The CDR3 covers 14 residues. Trimming left V 1 base short and J 8 bases short, with 12 bases between. The germline gives CDR1 SEHNR, CDR2 FQNEAQ (reference sequence). CDR3 coding DNA: TGTGCCAGCAGCTTAGAACCTTTCTTCGATGAGCAGTTCTTC. It yields the protein CASSLEPFFDEQFF.

This clonotype was recorded at least ten times. V and J are TRBV6-5 and TRBJ1-6; D remains ambiguous. CDR1 is MNHEY, CDR2 SVGAGI, per germline. The V and J ends lost 0 bases and 2 bases respectively, with 8 bases between them. The CDR3 covers 16 residues. Here the CDR3 DNA reads TGTGCCAGCAGTTACTCCACCTTGACCTATAATTCACCCCTCCACTTT. It codes for CASSYSTLTYNSPLHF.

The J gene is TRBJ2-5, the V gene TRBV5-1; D remains unclear. V was shortened by 4 bases and J by 0 bases, with 13 bases between the two germline ends. This CDR3 is 15 amino acids long. Germline lookup yields CDR1 SGHRS and CDR2 YFSETQ. CDR3: CASSPRWIYQETQYF. CDR3 in DNA: TGCGCCAGCAGCCCCCGGTGGATCTACCAAGAGACCCAGTACTTC.

This clonotype was seen a handful of times. DNA for the CDR3: TGCAGTGCTACTGGAGGTATTGAAGAGACCCAGTACTTC. This codes for CSATGGIEETQYF. The chain joins TRBV20-1 to TRBJ2-5; tentatively, D is TRBD2 (5 bases). CDR1 and CDR2 (germline): DFQATT, SNEGSKA (reference sequence). The CDR3 runs 13 residues. V was trimmed by 4 bases and J by 3 bases, leaving 12 bases between them.

This clonotype was recorded many times. The rearrangement links TRBV19 to TRBJ2-1, with 11 bases matching TRBD1. Trimming took 5 bases from V and 9 from J; bases not matched to a gene: 6. CDR3 length: 14 residues. CDR1 and CDR2 (germline): LNHDA, SQIVND (reference sequence). The CDR3 nucleotides read TGTGCCAGTAGTTCCCGGGACAGGGGGATTGAGCAGTTCTTC. It specifies CASSSRDRGIEQFF.

A word on this clonotype: This may come from a read error, since a much larger clone is one base off. The V gene is TRBV10-3, the J gene TRBJ2-5; TRBD1 might be the D (6 bases). Germline V lookup: CDR1 ENHRY, CDR2 SYGVKD. This CDR3 contains 12 residues. V was cut by 10 bases and J by 3 bases, with 12 bases left in between. The CDR3 region has the DNA TGTGCCACCGGTTCAGGGGAAGAGACCCAGTACTTC. This translates into CATGSGEETQYF.

Only a few counts were recorded for this clonotype. The rearrangement uses TRBV20-1 and TRBJ2-7, with D possibly matching TRBD1 (6 bases). V was clipped by 4 bases and J by 2 bases, with 9 bases between them. Per the germline V gene, CDR1 is DFQATT and CDR2 is SNEGSKA (reference sequence). The length of the CDR3 is 12 residues. CDR3 protein: CSANTGTYEQYF. Written as DNA, the CDR3 is TGCAGTGCTAACACAGGGACCTACGAGCAGTACTTC.

This clonotype was detected ten times or more. The V gene is TRBV7-2, the J gene TRBJ2-7, with no clear D. From germline, CDR1 is SGHTA and CDR2 FQGNSA. The CDR3 is 15 residues long. Trimming left V 1 base short and J 0 bases short, with 10 bases between. In DNA form, the CDR3 reads TGTGCCAGCAGCTTAGTAGCCCGCAACTCCTACGAGCAGTACTTC. Translated, it gives CASSLVARNSYEQYF.

The chain couples TRBV10-3 to TRBJ2-7; maybe TRBD1 (6 bases). V was pared by 4 bases and J by 7 bases, with 17 bases between. The CDR3 runs to 14 residues. Per the germline V gene, CDR1 is ENHRY and CDR2 is SYGVKD. CDR3 amino acids: CAISASGVLEEQYF. The CDR3 DNA follows: TGTGCCATCAGTGCTTCAGGGGTCTTAGAAGAGCAGTACTTC.

Only a few counts were recorded for this clonotype. The chain employs TRBV13 and TRBJ2-3; 8 nucleotides agree with TRBD2. CDR3 length: 17 amino acids. With 7 bases clipped from V and 9 bases from J, the junction kept 21 bases outside the gene matches. Germline V gene data show CDR1 as PRHDT and CDR2 as FYEKMQ (reference sequence). The CDR3 DNA is TGTGCCAGCACCCAAAGGGTTTCGGCGGGGGGCGGGGAGACGCAGTATTTT. The encoded protein is CASTQRVSAGGGETQYF.

This clonotype appeared many times. V is TRBV7-2 and J is TRBJ1-1; no firm D call. CDR1 SGHTA and CDR2 FQGNSA come from the germline V gene. V gave up 5 bases and J gave up 4 bases, with 14 bases separating them. The CDR3 runs to 14 residues. CDR3 nucleotides: TGTGCCAGCAGCCTACGAGGCGCGGGCACTGAAGCTTTCTTT. Protein sequence: CASSLRGAGTEAFF.

This clonotype was seen repeatedly, ten times or more. The chain employs TRBV6-1 and TRBJ2-7, with TRBD1 identical over 7 bases. Germline V gives CDR1 MNHNS, CDR2 SASEGT. The CDR3 consists of 14 residues. Germline trimming cut 8 bases from V and 4 bases from J; bases unmatched to any gene: 11. CDR3 amino acids: CASGARDSPYEQYF. The CDR3 nucleotides are TGTGCCAGCGGAGCAAGGGACAGCCCATACGAGCAGTACTTC.

This clonotype was counted only a few times. V is TRBV6-2 or TRBV6-3 and J is TRBJ2-3; D is undetermined. Germline CDR1 MNHEY, CDR2 SVGEGT. The CDR3 totals 14 residues. Trimming took off 2 bases at V and 0 bases at J, with 6 bases between the two ends. The CDR3 spells CASSYVTSTDTQYF. The DNA of the CDR3 is TGTGCCAGCAGTTACGTCACAAGCACAGATACGCAGTATTTT.

This clonotype was counted at least ten times. CDR3 sequence (DNA): TGTGCCAGTGTTACTAGCGCTTCCTACGAGCAGTACTTC. It specifies CASVTSASYEQYF. This chain joins TRBV2 and TRBJ2-7; 7 bases fit TRBD2. The CDR3 is 13 residues long. V shed 9 bases, J shed 1 base, and the junction held 6 bases outside the gene matches. CDR1 is SNHLY and CDR2 is FYNNEI in the germline V gene.

The sample holds a few counts of this clonotype. V gene TRBV28 combines with J gene TRBJ1-5, with 10 bases that match TRBD1. The germline V gene encodes CDR1 MDHEN and CDR2 SYDVKM. The trim removed 6 bases at V and 3 bases at J, leaving 8 bases unmatched. The CDR3 is 16 amino acids. This chain's CDR3 is CASSPAGTGDNQPQHF. The CDR3, as DNA: TGTGCCAGCAGCCCAGCAGGGACAGGGGACAATCAGCCCCAGCATTTT.

This clonotype was picked up one time. This chain uses TRBV23-1 with TRBJ1-1; D is possibly TRBD1 (5 bases). TRBV23-1 is classed as an ORF, of uncertain function. V dropped 3 bases and J dropped 7 bases, with 27 bases sitting between them. The length of the CDR3 is 18 residues. The CDR3: CASSQGTTLRLPNGEAFF. The CDR3 nucleotides are TGCGCCAGCAGTCAGGGGACCACCCTCCGATTACCTAACGGTGAAGCTTTCTTT.

The chain links TRBV6-5 to TRBJ1-1; D remains unclear. Germline V gene lookup returns CDR1 MNHEY and CDR2 SVGAGI. The V gene lost 5 bases and the J gene lost 4 bases, with 11 bases spanning the gap. The CDR3 extends over 13 amino acids. The CDR3 is CASSVTIFTEAFF. In DNA, the CDR3 is TGTGCCAGCAGTGTAACGATTTTCACTGAAGCTTTCTTT.

This clonotype was recorded at least ten times. The V gene is TRBV29-1, the J gene TRBJ2-7; D could derive from TRBD1 or TRBD2 (5 bases each). Per germline, CDR1 SQVTM and CDR2 ANQGSEA. The CDR3 spans 13 residues. The V end lost 4 bases, the J end lost 7 bases, and 17 bases lay between the germline ends. In DNA, the CDR3 is TGCAGCGTTGCACCCGGGGAAAGGGGTGAGCAGTACTTC. This translates into CSVAPGERGEQYF.

The sample holds many counts of this clonotype. V is TRBV7-2 and J is TRBJ2-3; 7 positions agree with TRBD1. Germline-derived CDR1 and CDR2 are SGHTA and FQGNSA. CDR3 length: 15 residues. V gave up 6 bases and J gave up 0 bases; unmatched junction bases: 6. CDR3 DNA sequence: TGTGCCAGCAGTTTCGGACAGGCGAGCACAGATACGCAGTATTTT. As protein: CASSFGQASTDTQYF.

This clonotype came up many times. This sequence joins TRBV7-2 and TRBJ1-6, with 9 bases that match TRBD1. CDR3 length: 16 amino acids. Germline V gene data show CDR1 as SGHTA and CDR2 as FQGNSA. Trimming cost V 5 bases and J 4 bases; bases outside gene matches: 6. CDR3 amino acids: CASSTGGLIYNSPLHF. The CDR3 region has the DNA TGTGCCAGCAGCACAGGGGGCCTCATATATAATTCACCCCTCCACTTT.

This clonotype was counted ten times or more. J is TRBJ2-3 and V is TRBV7-2, with a weak D call TRBD1 (5 bases). V gave up 4 bases and J gave up 2 bases, with 28 bases separating them. Germline CDR1 reads SGHTA; CDR2 reads FQGNSA. The CDR3 loop spans 20 amino acids. The CDR3 DNA is TGTGCCAGCAGCTATAGGGCCCTTAGTTGGGGCAGACGATCCACAGATACGCAGTATTTT. Translation: CASSYRALSWGRRSTDTQYF.

V usage is TRBV29-1 and J usage is TRBJ2-6; tentative D call: TRBD1 (5 bases). Trimming took 5 bases from V and 0 from J, leaving 11 bases between them. The CDR3 runs to 15 residues. The germline gives CDR1 SQVTM, CDR2 ANQGSEA. CDR3 region: CSVLDTHSGANVLTF. The CDR3 DNA follows: TGCAGCGTTTTGGACACTCACTCTGGGGCCAACGTCCTGACTTTC.

This clonotype came up many times. In DNA, the CDR3 is TGCAGTTCCGCTAATTGGGGACCAGTTAATGAGCAGTTCTTC. Its translation is CSSANWGPVNEQFF. The rearrangement links TRBV20-1 to TRBJ2-1; perhaps D is TRBD1 or TRBD2 (5 bases each). Deletions cut 8 bases from V and 7 bases from J, with 21 bases between. In germline, CDR1 is DFQATT, CDR2 SNEGSKA (reference sequence). There are 14 residues in the CDR3.

This clonotype was detected a few times. This chain connects TRBV19 to TRBJ1-3; the D gene is possibly TRBD1 (5 bases). There are 13 residues in the CDR3. V was cut by 6 bases and J by 0 bases, with 6 bases left in between. Per germline, CDR1 LNHDA and CDR2 SQIVND (reference sequence). The CDR3 coding sequence is TGTGCCAGTAGCGACAGCTCTGGAAACACCATATATTTT. The encoded protein is CASSDSSGNTIYF.